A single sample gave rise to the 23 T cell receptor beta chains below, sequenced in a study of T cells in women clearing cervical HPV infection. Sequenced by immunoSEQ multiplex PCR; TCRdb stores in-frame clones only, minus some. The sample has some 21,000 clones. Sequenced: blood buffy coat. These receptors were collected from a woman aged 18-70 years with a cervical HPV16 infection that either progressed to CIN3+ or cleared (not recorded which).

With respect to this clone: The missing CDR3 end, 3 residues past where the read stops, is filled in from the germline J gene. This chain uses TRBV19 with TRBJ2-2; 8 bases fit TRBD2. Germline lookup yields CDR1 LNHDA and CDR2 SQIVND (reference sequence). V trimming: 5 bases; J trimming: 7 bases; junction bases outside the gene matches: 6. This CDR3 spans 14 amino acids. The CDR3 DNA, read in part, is TGTGCCAGTAGTGAGCGGGAGAGGTACGGGGAG. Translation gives CASSERERYGE. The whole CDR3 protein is CASSERERYGELFF. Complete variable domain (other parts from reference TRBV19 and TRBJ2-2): DGGITQSPKYLFRKEGQNVTLSCEQNLNHDAMYWYRQDPGQGLRLIYYSQIVNDFQKGDIAEGYSVSREKKESFPLTVTSAQKNPTAFYLCASSERERYGELFFGEGSRLTVL.

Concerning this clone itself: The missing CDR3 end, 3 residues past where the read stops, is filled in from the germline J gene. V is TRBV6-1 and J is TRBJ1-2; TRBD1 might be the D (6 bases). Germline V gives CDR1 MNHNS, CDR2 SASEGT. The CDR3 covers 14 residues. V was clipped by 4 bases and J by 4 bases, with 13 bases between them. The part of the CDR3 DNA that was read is TGTGCCAGCAGTGCTCGGACAGAGACCTATGGC. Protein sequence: CASSARTETYG. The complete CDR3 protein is CASSARTETYGYTF.

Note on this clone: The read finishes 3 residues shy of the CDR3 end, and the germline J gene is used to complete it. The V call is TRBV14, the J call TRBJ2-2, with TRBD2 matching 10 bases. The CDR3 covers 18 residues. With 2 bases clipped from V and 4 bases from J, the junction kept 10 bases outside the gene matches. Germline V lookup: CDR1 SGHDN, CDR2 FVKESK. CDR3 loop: CASSQQDLAGASTGELFF. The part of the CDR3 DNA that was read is TGTGCCAGCAGCCAACAAGACCTAGCGGGGGCGAGCACCGGGGAG.

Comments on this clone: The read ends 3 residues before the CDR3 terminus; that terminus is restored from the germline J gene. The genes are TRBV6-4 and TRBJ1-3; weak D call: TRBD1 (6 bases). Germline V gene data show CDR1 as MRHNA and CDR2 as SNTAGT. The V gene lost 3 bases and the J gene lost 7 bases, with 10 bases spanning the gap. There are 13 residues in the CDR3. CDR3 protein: CASSEYRENTIYF. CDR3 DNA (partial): TGTGCCAGCAGTGAATACAGGGAGAACACC.

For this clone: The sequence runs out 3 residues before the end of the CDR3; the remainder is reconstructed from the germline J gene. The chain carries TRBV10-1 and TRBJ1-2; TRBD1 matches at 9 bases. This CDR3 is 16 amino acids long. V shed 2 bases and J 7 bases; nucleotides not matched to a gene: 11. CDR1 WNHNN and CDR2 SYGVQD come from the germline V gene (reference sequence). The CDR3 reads CASSEKLGTGISGYTF. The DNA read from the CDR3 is TGCGCCAGCAGTGAGAAGCTTGGGACAGGGATAAGTGGC.

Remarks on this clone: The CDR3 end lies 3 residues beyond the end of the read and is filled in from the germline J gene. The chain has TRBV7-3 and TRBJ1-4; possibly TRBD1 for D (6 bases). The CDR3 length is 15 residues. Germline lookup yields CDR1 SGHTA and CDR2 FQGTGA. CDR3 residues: CASSLRAGGANVLFF. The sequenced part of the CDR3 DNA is TGTGCCAGCAGCTTAAGGGCTGGGGGGGCCAACGTA. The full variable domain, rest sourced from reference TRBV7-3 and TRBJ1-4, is GAGVSQTPSNKVTEKGKYVELRCDPISGHTALYWYRQSLGQGPEFLIYFQGTGAADDSGLPNDRFFAVRPEGSVSTLKIQRTERGDSAVYLCASSLRAGGANVLFFGSGTQLSVL.

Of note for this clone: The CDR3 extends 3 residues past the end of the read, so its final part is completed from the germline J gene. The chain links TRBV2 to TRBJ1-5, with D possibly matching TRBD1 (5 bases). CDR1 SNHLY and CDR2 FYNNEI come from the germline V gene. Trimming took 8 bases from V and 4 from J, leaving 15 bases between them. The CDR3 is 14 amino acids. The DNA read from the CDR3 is TGTGCCAGCCGAACTTTTGCAGGGAATCAGCCC. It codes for CASRTFAGNQP. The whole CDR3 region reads CASRTFAGNQPQHF.

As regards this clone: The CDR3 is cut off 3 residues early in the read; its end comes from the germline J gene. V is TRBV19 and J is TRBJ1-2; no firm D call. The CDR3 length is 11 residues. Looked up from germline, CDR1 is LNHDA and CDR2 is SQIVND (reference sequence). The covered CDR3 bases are TGTGCCAGTAGTACTAGCTACGAC. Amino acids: CASSTSYD. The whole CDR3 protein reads CASSTSYDYTF.

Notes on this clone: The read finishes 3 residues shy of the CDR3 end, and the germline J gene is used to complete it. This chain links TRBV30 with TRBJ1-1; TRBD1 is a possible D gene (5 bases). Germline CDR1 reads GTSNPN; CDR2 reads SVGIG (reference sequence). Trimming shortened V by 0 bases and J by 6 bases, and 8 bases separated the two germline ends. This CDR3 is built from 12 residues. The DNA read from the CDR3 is TGTGCCTGGAGTGTTGTAGGGGCTGAA. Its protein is CAWSVVGAE. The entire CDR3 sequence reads CAWSVVGAEAFF.

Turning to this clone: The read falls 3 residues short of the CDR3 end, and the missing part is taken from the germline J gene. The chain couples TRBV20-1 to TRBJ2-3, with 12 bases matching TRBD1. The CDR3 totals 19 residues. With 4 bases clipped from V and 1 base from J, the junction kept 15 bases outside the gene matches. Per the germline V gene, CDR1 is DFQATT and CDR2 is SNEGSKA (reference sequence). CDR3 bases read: TGCAGTGCTAAACAAACCGGGACAGGGGGCTTTTTTGGCACAGATACG. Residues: CSAKQTGTGGFFGTDT. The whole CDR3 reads CSAKQTGTGGFFGTDTQYF.

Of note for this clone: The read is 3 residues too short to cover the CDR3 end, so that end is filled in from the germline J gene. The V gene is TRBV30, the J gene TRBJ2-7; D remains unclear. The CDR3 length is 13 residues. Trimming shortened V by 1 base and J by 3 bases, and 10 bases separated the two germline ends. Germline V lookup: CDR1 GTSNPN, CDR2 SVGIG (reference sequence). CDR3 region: CAWSDERLYEQYF. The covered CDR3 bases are TGTGCCTGGAGTGATGAGCGCCTCTACGAG.

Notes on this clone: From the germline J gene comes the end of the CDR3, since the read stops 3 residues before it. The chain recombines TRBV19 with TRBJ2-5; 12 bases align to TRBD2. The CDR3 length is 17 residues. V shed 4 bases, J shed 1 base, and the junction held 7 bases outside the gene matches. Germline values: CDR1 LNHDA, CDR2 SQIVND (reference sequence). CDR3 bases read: TGTGCCAGTAGTACCTCAACTAGCGGGGGGATCCAAGAGACC. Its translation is CASSTSTSGGIQET. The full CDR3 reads CASSTSTSGGIQETQYF.

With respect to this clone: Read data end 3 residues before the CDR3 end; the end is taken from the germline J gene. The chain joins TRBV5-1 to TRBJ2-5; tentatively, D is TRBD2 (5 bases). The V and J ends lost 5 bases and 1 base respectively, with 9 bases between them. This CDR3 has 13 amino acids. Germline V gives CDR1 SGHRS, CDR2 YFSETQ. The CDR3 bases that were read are TGCGCCAGCAGGAACAGCGGCCAAGAGACC. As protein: CASRNSGQET. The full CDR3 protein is CASRNSGQETQYF. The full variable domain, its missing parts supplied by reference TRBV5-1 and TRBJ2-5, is KAGVTQTPRYLIKTRGQQVTLSCSPISGHRSVSWYQQTPGQGLQFLFEYFSETQRNKGNFPGRFSGRQFSNSRSEMNVSTLELGDSALYLCASRNSGQETQYFGPGTRLLVL.

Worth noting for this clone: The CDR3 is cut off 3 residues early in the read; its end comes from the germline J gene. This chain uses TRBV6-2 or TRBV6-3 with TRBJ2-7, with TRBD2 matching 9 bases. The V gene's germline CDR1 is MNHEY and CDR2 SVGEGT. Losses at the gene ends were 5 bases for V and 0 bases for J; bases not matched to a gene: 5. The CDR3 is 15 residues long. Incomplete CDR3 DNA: TGTGCCAGCAGTCTGCAGACTAGCGGCTCCTACGAG. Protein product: CASSLQTSGSYE. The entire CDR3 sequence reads CASSLQTSGSYEQYF.

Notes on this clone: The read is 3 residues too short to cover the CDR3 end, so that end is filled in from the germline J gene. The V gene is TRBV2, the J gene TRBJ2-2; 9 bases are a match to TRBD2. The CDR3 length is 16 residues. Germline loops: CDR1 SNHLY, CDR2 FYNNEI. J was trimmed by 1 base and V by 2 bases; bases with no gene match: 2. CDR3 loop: CASSEFSGGNTGELFF. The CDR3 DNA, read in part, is TGTGCCAGCAGTGAATTTAGCGGGGGGAACACCGGGGAG.

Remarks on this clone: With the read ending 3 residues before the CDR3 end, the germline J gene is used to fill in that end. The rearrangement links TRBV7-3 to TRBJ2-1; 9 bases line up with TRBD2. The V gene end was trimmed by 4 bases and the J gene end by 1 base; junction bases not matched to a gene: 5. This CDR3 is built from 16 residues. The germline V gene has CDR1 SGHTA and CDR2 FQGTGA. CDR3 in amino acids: CASSSLAGVSYNEQFF. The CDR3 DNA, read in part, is TGTGCCAGCAGCTCTTTAGCGGGAGTTTCCTACAATGAG.

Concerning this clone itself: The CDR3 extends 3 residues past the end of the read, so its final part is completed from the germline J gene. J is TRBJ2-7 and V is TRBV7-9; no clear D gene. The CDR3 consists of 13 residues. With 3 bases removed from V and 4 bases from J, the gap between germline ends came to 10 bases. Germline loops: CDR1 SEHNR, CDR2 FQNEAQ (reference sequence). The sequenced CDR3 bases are TGTGCCAGCAGCTTGACTTTGGGTTACGAG. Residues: CASSLTLGYE. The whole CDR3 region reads CASSLTLGYEQYF.

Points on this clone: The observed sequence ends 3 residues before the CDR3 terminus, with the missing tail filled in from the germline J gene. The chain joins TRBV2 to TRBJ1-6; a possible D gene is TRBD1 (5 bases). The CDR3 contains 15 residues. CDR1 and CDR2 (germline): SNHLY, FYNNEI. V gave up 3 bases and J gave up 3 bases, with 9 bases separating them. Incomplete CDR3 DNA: TGTGCCAGCAGTGAGACGGACAACTATAATTCACCC. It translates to CASSETDNYNSP. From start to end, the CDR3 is CASSETDNYNSPLHF.

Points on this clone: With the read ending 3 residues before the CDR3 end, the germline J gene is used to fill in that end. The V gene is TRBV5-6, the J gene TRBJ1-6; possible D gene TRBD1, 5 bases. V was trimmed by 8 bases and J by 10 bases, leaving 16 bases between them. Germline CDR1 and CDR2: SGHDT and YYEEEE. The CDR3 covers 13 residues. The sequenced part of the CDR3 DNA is TGTGCCAGTAAAATTTGGGGCACCTCACCC. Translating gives CASKIWGTSP. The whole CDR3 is CASKIWGTSPLHF.

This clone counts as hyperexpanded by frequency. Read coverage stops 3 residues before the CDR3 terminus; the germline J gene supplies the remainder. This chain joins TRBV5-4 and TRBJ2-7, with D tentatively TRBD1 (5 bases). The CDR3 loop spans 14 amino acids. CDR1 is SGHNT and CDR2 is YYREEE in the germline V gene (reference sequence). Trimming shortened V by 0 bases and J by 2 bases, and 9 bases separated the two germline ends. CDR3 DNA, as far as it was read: TGTGCCAGCAGCTTGGGGGGCGGAACCTACGAG. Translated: CASSLGGGTYE. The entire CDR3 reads CASSLGGGTYEQYF.

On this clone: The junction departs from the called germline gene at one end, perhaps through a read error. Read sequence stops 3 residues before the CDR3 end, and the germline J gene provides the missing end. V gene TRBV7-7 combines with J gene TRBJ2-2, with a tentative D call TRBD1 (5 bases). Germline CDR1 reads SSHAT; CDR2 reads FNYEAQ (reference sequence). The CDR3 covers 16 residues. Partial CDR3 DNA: TGTGCTAGCAGCCCAGGGCCCCGTGCTGGGGCCAACGTG. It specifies CASSPGPRAGANV. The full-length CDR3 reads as CASSPGPRAGANVLFF.

CDR3 DNA, as far as it was read: TGCGCCAGCAGCTTACAGGGGGCAGGGGGCACTGAA. It yields the protein CASSLQGAGGTE. The full CDR3 sequence reads CASSLQGAGGTEAFF. The chain couples TRBV5-1 to TRBJ1-1; 9 bases are a match to TRBD1. The CDR3 is cut off 3 residues early in the read; its end comes from the germline J gene. V gave up 2 bases and J gave up 4 bases; unmatched junction bases: 6. Germline V gives CDR1 SGHRS, CDR2 YFSETQ. This CDR3 is built from 15 residues.

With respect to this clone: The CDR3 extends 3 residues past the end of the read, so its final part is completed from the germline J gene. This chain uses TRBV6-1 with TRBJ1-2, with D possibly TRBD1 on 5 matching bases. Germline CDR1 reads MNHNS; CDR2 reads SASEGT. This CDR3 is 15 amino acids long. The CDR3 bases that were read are TGTGCCAGCAGTGAAATTTATGGGGCAACATACGAC. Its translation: CASSEIYGATYD. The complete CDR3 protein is CASSEIYGATYDYTF.